This is a list of T cell receptor beta chains from one sample in a study of T cells in Graves' hyperthyroidism and ophthalmopathy. TCRdb independently ran MiXCR on the multiplex PCR reads; one entry per CDR3 protein. The sample shows approximately 590,000 distinct CDR3 sequences, around 16% of them seen only once. Sequencing was done on a sample of blood. These receptors were taken from a woman between 25 and 40 years old with Graves' hyperthyroidism. Each CDR3 is given with its conserved first and last residue. Fields, in order: V gene, J gene, CDR3 protein.

TRBV20-1,TRBJ2-1,CSAHRSGSSSNEQFF
TRBV5-1,TRBJ2-1,CASSLGRGPEQFF
TRBV11-1,TRBJ2-7,CASSLRGQTWEQYF
TRBV30,TRBJ2-5,CAWSSRGGETQYF
TRBV29-1,TRBJ2-5,CSCAQTSGNQETQYF
TRBV4-2,TRBJ1-2,CASSQDLWDSTNYGYTF
TRBV2,TRBJ2-3,CASQTRRILASGRDTQYF
TRBV20-1,TRBJ2-7,CSARDRERTYEQYF
TRBV12-3/TRBV12-4,TRBJ2-7,CASSEQGFNEQYF
TRBV10-3,TRBJ1-5,CAISWGDPYSNQPQHF
TRBV5-1,TRBJ2-7,CASSVGSTGTYEQYF
TRBV7-9,TRBJ1-1,CASSSFGGHNTEAFF
TRBV2,TRBJ2-1,CASSGNSVNEQFF
TRBV7-2,TRBJ2-3,CASSSGLAERADTQYF
TRBV12-3/TRBV12-4,TRBJ1-2,CASSRGQARRGGYTF
TRBV5-1,TRBJ2-7,CASSLGYRDSYEQYF
TRBV20-1,TRBJ1-4,CSARFRTNEKLFF
TRBV6-5,TRBJ1-1,CASSYRRNTEAFF
TRBV6-2/TRBV6-3,TRBJ2-3,CASSYFGDTQYF
TRBV27,TRBJ2-5,CASSLSREGVKYF
TRBV29-1,TRBJ2-2,CSVGGYRAGELFF
TRBV18,TRBJ1-4,CASSPPGGKLFF
TRBV29-1,TRBJ2-1,CSVDHPSGSYNEQFF
TRBV20-1,TRBJ2-3,CSARDGASGYTDTQYF
TRBV5-1,TRBJ2-5,CASSLVAQETQYF
TRBV7-2,TRBJ1-1,CASSLAGQQGAFF
TRBV20-1,TRBJ2-1,CSASRQGGYNEQFF
TRBV11-2,TRBJ2-1,CASSFRVWAGVYNEQFF